The subject of this entry is one T cell receptor beta chain. There is no known antigen for this receptor. There are no base qualities to consult, and no much larger clone falls within one base. The library relied on multiplex PCR. The sequencer listed for this sample is Illumina HiSeq 4000. TCR beta libraries were built with iRepertoire HTBI primers and Arm-PCR amplification of CDR3 regions. Before sequencing, the PCR products went through gel purification. As for the authors' bioinformatics: Across samples, about 63 TRBV and roughly 15 TRBJ segments were identified and used for gene usage analysis of CDR3 amino acid clonotypes. Filtered high-quality paired reads were merged into contigs using COPE and FqMerger. BLAST was used to align contigs to IMGT TRBV, TRBD and TRBJ reference genes, and CDR3 was defined according to IMGT. Highly expanded clones were defined as clonotypes with a frequency above 0.1%. Shannon entropy was used to measure repertoire diversity, and the Gini coefficient was used to measure V-J evenness. A clonotype found in more than one individual was treated as public. TCRdb itself trimmed the public reads at Q25 with fastp, ran MiXCR and retained productive beta chains. When rows share a CDR3 protein, they turn into one entry using the most common DNA and genes. TCRdb's processing, not the study's, gives the V and J calls here. This sample is represented by some 370,000 distinct CDR3 sequences; 23% of them were singletons. About 29% of the sample is taken by the ten largest.

This sample was included in a study of regulatory T cells in long-lasting Graves disease (dated by TCRdb to about 2021). About the investigation overall: Persistent Graves' disease was defined as antithyroid drug treatment for over 5 years with persistently positive TSH receptor autoantibodies. The study was conducted in China and was registered as a clinical trial. This study used TCR sequencing and RNA sequencing of peripheral blood to compare persistent Graves' disease patients against newly diagnosed Graves' disease patients. Antithyroid drugs had been taken for 8.5 to 11 years on average by persistent Graves' disease patients in the clinical cohort. A total of about 33 samples underwent TCR sequencing, from roughly 13 patients with persistent Graves' disease and approximately 20 patients with newly diagnosed Graves' disease. Study-wide findings and limitations: Only the TCR beta chain was sequenced and analyzed. The authors noted that the small sample size was a limitation that may lower accuracy. The study examined only peripheral blood because the primary lesion, thyroid tissue, could not be accessed. Persistent disease showed preferential use of TRBV28, TRBJ1-2 and TRBJ2-5, whereas newly diagnosed disease favored TRBV20-1 and TRBJ2-1. Patients with persistent disease shared more public clonotypes (about 2,700) than newly diagnosed patients did (about 970). Lower TCR Shannon entropy and fewer highly expanded clones were observed in persistent Graves' disease patients than in newly diagnosed patients, which suggested clonal expansion.

Via the germline V gene, CDR1 is MDHEN and CDR2 SYDVKM. V is reduced by 5 bases and J by 0 bases, leaving a spacing of 18 bases between them. Including cysteine and phenylalanine, the CDR3 has 17 amino acids. CDR3 DNA only is kept here, 51 bases in frame from base 1. The sample's time point label is to be understood as: persistent/refractory GD, antithyroid drugs over 5 years with positive TRAb. For both TCR sequencing and RNA sequencing, RNA was extracted from PBMCs in TRIzol. The diagnosis of Graves' disease was made according to American Thyroid Association guidelines. The patients came from an endocrinology department in Xi'an, China. Each patient gave 9 to 10 milliliters of peripheral blood, collected in an EDTA anticoagulant tube. PBMCs were isolated by Ficoll Paque Plus density gradient separation without further T cell sorting. RNA quality was checked with an Agilent 2100 Bioanalyzer and agarose gel, and concentration with a NanoDrop 2000.

This specimen consisted of peripheral blood mononuclear cells (PBMCs), obtained when the disease was refractory, from a patient treated with antithyroid drugs. The chain uses TRBV28 and TRBJ2-3; the best D guess is TRBD1, with 5 bases matching. The source is a woman in her thirties or forties with Graves disease. Donor details come from another sample of the same person, matched by shared clones. The nucleotide sequence reads TGTGCCAGCAGTCTTTCGACGGGCAGGGCTAGCACAGATACGCAGTATTTT. Its translation reads: CASSLSTGRASTDTQYF.